This T cell receptor beta chain was captured in a study of shared clonotypes between healthy human individuals. Study context: Each donor had three CD4 naive, three CD4 memory, two CD8 naive and one CD8 memory plate. Study conclusions and caveats: Non-shared clonotypes were found to have lower generation probabilities than the clonotypes that were shared by all four of the sorted-subset donors.

About this clone: The antigen remains undetermined.

Using immunoSEQ multiplex PCR, the repertoire was profiled, and TCRdb retains in-frame clones only, with some absent. The table records 2 million to 2.5 million clones, 90% to 96% of them present only once. With V trimmed by 5 bases and J by 5 bases, 7 bases remained unmatched. CDR3 length equals 14 residues. The germline gives CDR1 WNHNN, CDR2 SYGVQD (reference sequence). The receptor comes from a man aged 18 to 30 in good health. The sample was naive CD4+ T cells sorted from blood. Sample subset: CD45RA+ positively selected. V and J are TRBV10-1 and TRBJ2-7, with 9 bases fitting TRBD1. The CDR3 reads CASSTGTGRNEQYF. The CDR3, as DNA: TGCGCCAGCAGTACCGGGACAGGGAGAAACGAGCAGTACTTC.